The source of this T cell receptor (beta chain) is a study of shared clonotypes between healthy human individuals. After removal of 4 bases from V and 10 bases from J, the junction contained 11 bases not matched to a gene. The CDR3 length is 15 residues. Germline lookup yields CDR1 SGHRS and CDR2 YFSETQ. DNA at about 190 ng, tens of thousands of T cell genomes, went into sorted-subset replicate PCRs. Per the authors' pipeline: Junction-only sequences without quality scores were provided by ImmunoSEQ, so filtering was different. Generated by immunoSEQ multiplex PCR, the TCRdb table keeps only in-frame clones and is missing some. The DNA was the basis for D and trimming; V, J and clone size are from that table. The sample carries over a million clones, around four fifths recorded once. Every donor, a Caucasian adult, lived in Nashville, Tennessee.

This receptor was identified in a young man in good health. The sample comprised memory CD4+ T cells sorted from blood. Subset noted: CD45RA-negative fraction. The chain uses TRBV5-1 and TRBJ2-1; 10 bases line up with TRBD2. The CDR3: CASSNSGGPLGEQFF. As DNA, the CDR3 is TGCGCCAGCAGCAATAGCGGGGGGCCCCTCGGGGAGCAGTTCTTC.